The source of this T cell receptor (beta chain) is a study of T cells in Graves' hyperthyroidism and ophthalmopathy. The source material, RNA transcripts, was used to amplify TCR beta CDR3 regions. A set of HTBI primers served as the primers for a first-round RT-PCR of the TCR CDR3. TCRdb processed the multiplex PCR reads anew with MiXCR; each CDR3 protein has one entry. The sample records about 460,000 distinct CDR3 sequences, roughly 22% being singletons. This clonotype has only a few counts. Patients having uncontrolled infection, another autoimmune disease, pregnancy or lactation were not included. The CDR3 is 15 amino acids. The germline CDR1 and CDR2 sequences are SGHVS and FNYEAQ. Losses at the gene ends were 1 base for V and 9 bases for J; bases not matched to a gene: 5.

Sequenced input: blood. The TCR originated in a woman between 70 and 85 years old with Graves' ophthalmopathy. The rearrangement uses TRBV7-6 and TRBJ2-1; 11 nucleotides line up with TRBD2. The CDR3 sequence: CASSLVVSGRAEQFF. The CDR3, as DNA: TGTGCCAGCAGCTTAGTCGTTAGCGGGAGGGCTGAGCAGTTCTTC.